The source of this T cell receptor beta chain is a study of glioma-infiltrating T cells. Study-wide results and caveats: Non-neoplastic patients had below-expected tissue-blood divergence, while all gliomas exceeded expectation. Only very few CDR3 sequences appeared in both tissue and blood.

Using RNA template, CDR3s of TCR alpha and beta were amplified with iRepertoire arm-PCR. One-step reverse transcription and amplification started from approximately 100-400 ng of tissue mRNA or PBMC total RNA. TCRdb called the multiplex PCR reads again in MiXCR, with one record for every CDR3 protein. The sample holds 100,000 to 150,000 distinct CDR3 sequences; roughly 23% are singletons and the top ten take approximately 14%. This clonotype was observed many times. The antigen remains undetermined. The CDR3 is made up of 15 amino acids. The junction had 5 bases not matched to a gene; V was cut back by 2 bases and J by 6 bases. From germline, CDR1 is SEHNR and CDR2 FQNEAQ (reference sequence).

The chain has TRBV7-9 and TRBJ2-1, with 9 bases identical to TRBD2. The sequenced material came from glioma tissue, nonneoplastic brain tissue, or PBMCs (not recorded which). The TCR originated in a human donor with low-grade glioma or glioblastoma, undergoing nonglioma brain surgery, or in good health (not recorded which). CDR3 nucleotide sequence: TGTGCCAGCAGCTTAATTAGCGGGAGCTCCAATGAGCAGTTCTTC. This sequence encodes CASSLISGSSNEQFF.